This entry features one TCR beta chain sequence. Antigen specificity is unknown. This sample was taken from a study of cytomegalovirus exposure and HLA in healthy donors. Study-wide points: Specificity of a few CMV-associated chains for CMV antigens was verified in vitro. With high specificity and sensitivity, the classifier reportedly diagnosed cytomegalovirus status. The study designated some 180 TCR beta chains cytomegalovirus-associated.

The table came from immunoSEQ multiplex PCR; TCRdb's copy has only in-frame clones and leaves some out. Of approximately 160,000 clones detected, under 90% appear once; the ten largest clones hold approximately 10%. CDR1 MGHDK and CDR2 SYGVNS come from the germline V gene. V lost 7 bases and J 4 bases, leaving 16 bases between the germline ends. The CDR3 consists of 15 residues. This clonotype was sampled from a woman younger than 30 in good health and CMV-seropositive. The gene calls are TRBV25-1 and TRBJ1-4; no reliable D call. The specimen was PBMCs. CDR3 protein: CASTPVGGSNEKLFF. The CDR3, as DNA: TGTGCCAGCACCCCCGTTGGCGGCAGTAATGAAAAACTGTTTTTT.